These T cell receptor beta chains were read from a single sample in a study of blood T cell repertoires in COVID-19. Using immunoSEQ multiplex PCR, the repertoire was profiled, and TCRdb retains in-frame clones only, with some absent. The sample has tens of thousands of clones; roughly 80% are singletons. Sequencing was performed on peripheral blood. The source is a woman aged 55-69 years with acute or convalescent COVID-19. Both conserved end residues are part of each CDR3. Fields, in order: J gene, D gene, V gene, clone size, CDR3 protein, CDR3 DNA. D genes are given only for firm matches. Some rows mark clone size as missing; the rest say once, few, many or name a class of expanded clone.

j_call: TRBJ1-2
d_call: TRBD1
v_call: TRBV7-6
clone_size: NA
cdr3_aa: CASSPDRSYGYTF
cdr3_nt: TGTGCCAGCAGCCCGGACAGGAGCTATGGCTACACCTTC

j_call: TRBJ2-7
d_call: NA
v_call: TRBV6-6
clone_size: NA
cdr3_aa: CSSKEGGYYEQYF
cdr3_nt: TGCTCAAGCAAGGAGGGCGGTTACTACGAGCAGTACTTC

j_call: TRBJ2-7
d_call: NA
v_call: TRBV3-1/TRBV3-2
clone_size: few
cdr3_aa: CASSQGPGVEQYF
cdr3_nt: TGTGCCAGCAGCCAAGGGCCGGGGGTCGAGCAGTACTTC

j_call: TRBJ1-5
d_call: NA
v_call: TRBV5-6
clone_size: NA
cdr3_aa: CASTVGRNQPQHF
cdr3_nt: TGTGCCAGCACCGTGGGGCGGAATCAGCCCCAGCATTTT

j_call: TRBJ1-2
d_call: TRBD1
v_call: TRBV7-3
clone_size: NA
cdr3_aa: CASSLGQGGGYTF
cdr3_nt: TGTGCCAGCAGCTTAGGACAGGGAGGGGGCTACACCTTC

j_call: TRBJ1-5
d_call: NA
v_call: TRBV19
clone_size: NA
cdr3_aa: CASSIGNGANQPQHF
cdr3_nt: TGTGCCAGTAGTATAGGGAATGGGGCGAATCAGCCCCAGCATTTT

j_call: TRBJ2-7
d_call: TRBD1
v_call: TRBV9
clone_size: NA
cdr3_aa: CASSARGGAQYF
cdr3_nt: TGTGCCAGCAGCGCTCGAGGGGGCGCGCAGTACTTC

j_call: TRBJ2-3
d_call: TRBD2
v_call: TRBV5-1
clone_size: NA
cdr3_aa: CASSLMLAGPSTDTQYF
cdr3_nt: TGCGCCAGCAGCTTGATGCTAGCGGGACCTAGCACAGATACGCAGTATTTT

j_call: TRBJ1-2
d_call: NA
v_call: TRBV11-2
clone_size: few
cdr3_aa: CASSLDRPRGFRFYGYTF
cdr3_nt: TGTGCCAGCAGCTTAGACCGACCCAGGGGTTTTAGATTCTATGGCTACACCTTC

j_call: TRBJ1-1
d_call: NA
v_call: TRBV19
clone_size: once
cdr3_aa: CASSGLPMNTEAFF
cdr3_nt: TGTGCCAGTAGTGGGCTGCCCATGAACACTGAAGCTTTCTTT

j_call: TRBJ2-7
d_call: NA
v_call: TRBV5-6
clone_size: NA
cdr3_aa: CASSLAPNVYEQYF
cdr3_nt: TGTGCCAGCAGCTTAGCGCCGAACGTCTACGAGCAGTACTTC

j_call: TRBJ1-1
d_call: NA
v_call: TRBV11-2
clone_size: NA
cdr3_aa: CASSLVTGPEAFF
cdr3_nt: TGTGCCAGCAGCTTAGTTACAGGTCCTGAAGCTTTCTTT

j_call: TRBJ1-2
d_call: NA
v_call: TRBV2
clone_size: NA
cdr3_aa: CASSVQAYGYTF
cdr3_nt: TGTGCCAGCAGTGTTCAAGCCTATGGCTACACCTTC

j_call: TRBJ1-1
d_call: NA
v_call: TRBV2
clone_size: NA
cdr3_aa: CASSEERQNTEAFF
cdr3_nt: TGTGCCAGCAGTGAAGAACGACAGAACACTGAAGCTTTCTTT

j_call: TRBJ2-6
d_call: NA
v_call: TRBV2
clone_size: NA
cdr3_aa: CASSLDRLLSGANVLTF
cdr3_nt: TGTGCCAGCAGTCTTGACAGGCTTCTCTCTGGGGCCAACGTCCTGACTTTC

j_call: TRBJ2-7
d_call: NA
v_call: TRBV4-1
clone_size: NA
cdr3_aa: CASSQVQGHRGEDEQYF
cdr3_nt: TGCGCCAGCAGCCAAGTACAGGGGCATAGGGGGGAGGACGAGCAGTACTTC

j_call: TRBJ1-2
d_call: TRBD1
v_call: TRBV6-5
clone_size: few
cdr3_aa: CASSLTTGPYGYTF
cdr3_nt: TGTGCCAGCAGCCTCACGACAGGGCCGTATGGCTACACCTTC

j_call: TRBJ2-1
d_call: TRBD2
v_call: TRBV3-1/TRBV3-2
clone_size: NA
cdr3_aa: CASSQSGGAYNEQFF
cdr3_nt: TGTGCCAGCAGCCAAAGCGGGGGGGCCTACAATGAGCAGTTCTTC

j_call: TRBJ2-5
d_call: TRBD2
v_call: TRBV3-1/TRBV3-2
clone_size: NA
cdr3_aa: CASSLTSGGARKETQYF
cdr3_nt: TGTGCCAGCAGCCTTACTAGCGGGGGGGCCCGAAAGGAGACCCAGTACTTC

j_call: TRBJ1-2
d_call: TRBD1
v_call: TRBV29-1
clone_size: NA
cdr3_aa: CSVDRGPNYGYTF
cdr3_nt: TGCAGCGTCGACAGGGGGCCTAACTATGGCTACACCTTC

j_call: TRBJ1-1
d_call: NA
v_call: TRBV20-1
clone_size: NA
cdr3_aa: CSASGLGGNTEAFF
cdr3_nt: TGCAGTGCTAGTGGTTTGGGGGGGAACACTGAAGCTTTCTTT

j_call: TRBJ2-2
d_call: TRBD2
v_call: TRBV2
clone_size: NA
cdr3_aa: CASRSGGHTGELFF
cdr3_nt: TGTGCCAGCAGGAGCGGGGGCCACACCGGGGAGCTGTTTTTT

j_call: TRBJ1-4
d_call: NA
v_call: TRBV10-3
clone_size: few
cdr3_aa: CAISVQPNEKLFF
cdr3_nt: TGTGCCATCAGTGTACAACCTAATGAAAAACTGTTTTTT

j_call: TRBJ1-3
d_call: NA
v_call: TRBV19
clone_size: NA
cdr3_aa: CASSLRVSGNTIYF
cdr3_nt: TGTGCCAGTAGTCTCCGGGTTTCTGGAAACACCATATATTTT

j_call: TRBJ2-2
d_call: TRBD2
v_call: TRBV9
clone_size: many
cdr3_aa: CASSVELAGTGELFF
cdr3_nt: TGTGCCAGCAGCGTAGAACTAGCGGGCACCGGGGAGCTGTTTTTT

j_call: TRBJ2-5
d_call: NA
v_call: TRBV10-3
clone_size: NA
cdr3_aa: CAISEALQETQYF
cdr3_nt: TGTGCCATCAGTGAAGCCCTCCAAGAGACCCAGTACTTC

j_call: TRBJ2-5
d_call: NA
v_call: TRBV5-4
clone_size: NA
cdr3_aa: CASSLGGRRETQYF
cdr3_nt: TGTGCCAGCAGCCTCGGGGGGCGCAGGGAGACCCAGTACTTC

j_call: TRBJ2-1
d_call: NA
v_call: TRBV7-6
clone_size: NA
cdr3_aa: CASSLAGAVSYNEQFF
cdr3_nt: TGTGCCAGCAGCTTAGCGGGGGCAGTTTCCTACAATGAGCAGTTCTTC

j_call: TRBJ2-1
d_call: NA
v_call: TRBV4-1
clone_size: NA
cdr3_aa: CASSFQLAGYITHEQFF
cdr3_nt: TGCGCCAGCAGCTTCCAACTAGCCGGTTATATAACGCATGAGCAGTTCTTC

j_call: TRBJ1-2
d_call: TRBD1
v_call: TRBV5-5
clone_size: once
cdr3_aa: CASSPTDRNYGYTF
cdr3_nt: TGTGCCAGCAGCCCAACGGACAGGAACTATGGCTACACCTTC

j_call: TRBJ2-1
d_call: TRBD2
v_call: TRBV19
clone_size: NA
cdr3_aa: CARPLPGLGGNEQFF
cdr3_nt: TGTGCCAGGCCACTCCCGGGACTAGGGGGCAATGAGCAGTTCTTC

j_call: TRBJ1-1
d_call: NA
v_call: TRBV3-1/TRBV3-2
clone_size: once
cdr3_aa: CASSQDQGGAFF
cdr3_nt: TGTGCCAGCAGCCAAGACCAGGGAGGGGCTTTCTTT

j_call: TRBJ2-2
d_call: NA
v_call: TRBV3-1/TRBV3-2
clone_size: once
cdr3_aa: CASSQVTANTGELFF
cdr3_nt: TGTGCCAGCAGCCAAGTCACAGCGAACACCGGGGAGCTGTTTTTT

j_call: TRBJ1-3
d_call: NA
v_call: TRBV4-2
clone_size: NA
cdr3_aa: CASSQDMGGSGNTIYF
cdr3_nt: TGTGCCAGCAGCCAAGACATGGGGGGCTCTGGAAACACCATATATTTT

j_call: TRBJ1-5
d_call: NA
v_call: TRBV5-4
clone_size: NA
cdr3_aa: CASSFFEDQPQHF
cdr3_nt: TGTGCCAGCAGCTTTTTTGAGGATCAGCCCCAGCATTTT

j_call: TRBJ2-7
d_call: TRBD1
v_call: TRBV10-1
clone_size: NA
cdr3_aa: CASSESPQGAGEQYF
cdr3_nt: TGCGCCAGCAGTGAGTCTCCCCAGGGGGCAGGAGAGCAGTACTTC

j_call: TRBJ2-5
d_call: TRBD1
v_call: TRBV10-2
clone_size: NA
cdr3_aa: CASSGTVQETQYF
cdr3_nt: TGCGCCAGCAGCGGGACAGTCCAAGAGACCCAGTACTTC